The 2 T cell receptor beta chains listed next were all sequenced from one sample in a study of cytomegalovirus exposure and HLA in healthy donors. Vbeta (60) and Jbeta (13) primers were used in the PCR. Profiling relied on immunoSEQ multiplex PCR, and the TCRdb table lists in-frame clones only, not all of them. The sample has roughly 150,000 clones, more than 75% seen once. The material sequenced was PBMCs. Receptor source: a male donor in good health and CMV-seronegative.

This clone was seen a handful of times. A junction boundary mismatches the germline segment, possibly from a read error. The V gene is TRBV6-4, the J gene TRBJ2-2; 11 bases are a match to TRBD2. The CDR3 contains 14 residues. Germline V gene data show CDR1 as MRHNA and CDR2 as SNTAGT. The CDR3 is CASRRLAGGRGAVF. DNA of the CDR3: TGTGCCAGCAGACGGCTAGCGGGGGGCCGGGGAGCTGTTTTT.

V gene TRBV5-6 combines with J gene TRBJ1-2; D might be TRBD1 (6 bases). Trimming removed 2 bases from V and 4 bases from J, with 15 bases in between. Germline loops: CDR1 SGHDT, CDR2 YYEEEE. This CDR3 is built from 15 residues. The DNA of the CDR3 is TGTGCCAGCAGCTTCCGGGACATCTCCGGCTATGGCTACACCTTC. Translating it yields CASSFRDISGYGYTF. The full variable domain, rest sourced from reference TRBV5-6 and TRBJ1-2, is DAGVTQSPTHLIKTRGQQVTLRCSPKSGHDTVSWYQQALGQGPQFIFQYYEEEERQRGNFPDRFSGHQFPNYSSELNVNALLLGDSALYLCASSFRDISGYGYTFGSGTRLTVV.